These 9 T cell receptor beta chains were sequenced from one sample in a study of T cell responses to AZD1222 COVID-19 vaccine. The method was immunoSEQ multiplex PCR; TCRdb's version includes in-frame clones alone and lacks a portion of them. The sample includes 150,000 to 250,000 clones, approximately 93% seen only once; the top ten take about 3.5%. Sequenced material: peripheral blood, taken 28 days after the second AZD1222 dose. These receptors all come from an adult who received the AZD1222 COVID-19 vaccine.

This chain uses TRBV6-4 with TRBJ2-3; 12 bases agree with TRBD1. The germline gives CDR1 MRHNA, CDR2 SNTAGT. The CDR3 is 15 residues long. The V and J ends lost 4 bases and 3 bases, in that order; junction bases with no gene match: 2. CDR3 residues: CASSAGQGATDTQYF. DNA for the CDR3: TGTGCCAGCAGTGCGGGACAGGGGGCGACAGATACGCAGTATTTT.

This rearrangement joins TRBV11-2 to TRBJ2-5; the D call may be TRBD1 or TRBD2 (6 bases each). CDR3 length: 16 amino acids. Trimming removed 7 bases from V and 7 bases from J, with 25 bases in between. The V gene's germline CDR1 is SGHAT and CDR2 FQNNGV. CDR3 DNA: TGTGCCAGCACCTATACTCAAGGGCGGGAAGGGGGGACCCAGTACTTC. Protein sequence: CASTYTQGREGGTQYF. The whole variable domain, filled in from reference TRBV11-2 and TRBJ2-5, reads EAGVAQSPRYKIIEKRQSVAFWCNPISGHATLYWYQQILGQGPKLLIQFQNNGVVDDSQLPKDRFSAERLKGVDSTLKIQPAKLEDSAVYLCASTYTQGREGGTQYFGPGTRLLVL.

CDR3 sequence (DNA): TGTGCCAGCAGTCTCCCTAGCGGGAGCAATGAGCAGTTCTTC. Protein: CASSLPSGSNEQFF. The rearrangement joins TRBV3-1 (or the pseudogene TRBV3-2) to TRBJ2-1, with 10 bases lining up with TRBD2. The CDR3 is made up of 14 amino acids. Germline CDR1 and CDR2: LGHDT and YNNKEL (reference sequence). J was trimmed by 6 bases and V by 6 bases; bases with no gene match: 5.

This chain joins TRBV7-8 and TRBJ2-2; TRBD2 aligns across 8 bases. V lost 5 bases, J lost 1 base, and 3 bases stayed unmatched. The CDR3 consists of 15 residues. Germline V gene data show CDR1 as SGHVS and CDR2 as FQNEAQ. CDR3 region: CASSQLAGNTGELFF. For the CDR3, the DNA is TGTGCCAGCAGCCAGCTAGCGGGGAACACCGGGGAGCTGTTTTTT.

The chain has TRBV7-3 and TRBJ1-1; D possibly corresponds to TRBD1 (5 bases). Trimming stripped 2 bases from V and 3 bases from J, with 10 bases between. The CDR3 extends over 14 amino acids. CDR1 SGHTA and CDR2 FQGTGA come from the germline V gene. The CDR3 sequence is CASSLSQGHTEAFF. Here the CDR3 DNA reads TGTGCCAGCAGCTTATCGCAGGGACACACTGAAGCTTTCTTT.

This clone is a singleton in its sample. The rearrangement uses TRBV6-5 and TRBJ2-1; TRBD1 aligns across 9 bases. This CDR3 spans 13 amino acids. V shed 2 bases, J shed 7 bases, and the junction held 0 bases outside the gene matches. The germline V gene has CDR1 MNHEY and CDR2 SVGAGI. The CDR3 coding sequence is TGTGCCAGCAGTTACGGGACAGGGAATGAGCAGTTCTTC. Translation: CASSYGTGNEQFF.

The V and J genes are TRBV11-2 and TRBJ2-1; 9 bases fit TRBD2. The CDR3 runs to 17 residues. The trim removed 1 base at V and 7 bases at J, leaving 11 bases unmatched. CDR1 and CDR2 from the germline V gene are SGHAT and FQNNGV. CDR3 DNA sequence: TGTGCCAGCAGCTTAGCTGGTGGCGGGAGGGAGTTAAATGAGCAGTTCTTC. Amino acids: CASSLAGGGRELNEQFF. The full variable domain, in which reference TRBV11-2 and TRBJ2-1 provide the parts outside the CDR3, is EAGVAQSPRYKIIEKRQSVAFWCNPISGHATLYWYQQILGQGPKLLIQFQNNGVVDDSQLPKDRFSAERLKGVDSTLKIQPAKLEDSAVYLCASSLAGGGRELNEQFFGPGTRLTVL.

This rearrangement joins TRBV7-2 to TRBJ1-1, with D perhaps TRBD1 (5 bases). With 4 bases removed from V and 9 bases from J, the gap between germline ends came to 12 bases. Germline CDR1 is SGHTA and CDR2 is FQGNSA. This CDR3 has 12 amino acids. The CDR3 sequence: CASSWRTSQAFF. CDR3 DNA: TGTGCCAGCAGCTGGCGGACATCTCAAGCTTTCTTT.

V is TRBV19 and J is TRBJ2-1; 10 nucleotides align to TRBD2. The V gene's germline CDR1 is LNHDA and CDR2 SQIVND (reference sequence). V gave up 2 bases and J gave up 6 bases; unmatched junction bases: 4. The CDR3 has 15 amino acids. CDR3 bases: TGTGCCAGTAGTATACCGAGCGGGAGGGCCAATGAGCAGTTCTTC. This gives the protein CASSIPSGRANEQFF.